The next 8 T cell receptor beta chains were all read from a single sample in a study of molecular identifiers for immune sequencing clone quantification. TCRdb reprocessed the PCR reads with MiXCR, giving one entry per CDR3 protein. The data contain tens of thousands of distinct CDR3 sequences, roughly 20% of them singletons. Specimen: naive CD8+ T cells from blood, with Jurkat cell RNA spiked in. Subset meaning: FACS-sorted CD8+CD4-CCR7+CD45RA+ naive T cells. Source of these receptors: a human donor in good health. Some libraries in this study had Jurkat cell RNA spiked in.

The table lists this clonotype with a few counts. One base away lies a much larger clone, so this may be a sequencing read error. As DNA, the CDR3 is TGTGCCAGCAGTTTAAGGGGACTAGCGGCCTACAATGAGCAGCTCTTC. Amino acids: CASSLRGLAAYNEQLF. V and J are TRBV27 and TRBJ2-1; TRBD2 matches 11 bases. Germline V gene data show CDR1 as MNHEY and CDR2 as SMNVEV (reference sequence). This CDR3 region has 16 residues.

This clonotype was counted at least ten times. The chain joins TRBV4-1 to TRBJ2-2; D unclear. The V gene lost 1 base and the J gene lost 5 bases, with 8 bases spanning the gap. The CDR3 extends over 14 amino acids. Germline CDR1 MGHRA, CDR2 YSYEKL. The CDR3 reads CASSQVKETGELFF. CDR3 DNA: TGCGCCAGCAGCCAAGTTAAGGAAACCGGGGAGCTGTTTTTT.

The J gene is TRBJ2-5, the V gene TRBV13, with D possibly TRBD1 on 6 matching bases. Trimming cost V 4 bases and J 3 bases, with 15 bases left between them. The CDR3 contains 15 residues. Germline CDR1 PRHDT, CDR2 FYEKMQ (reference sequence). The CDR3 loop reads CASSSPRGHEETQYF. The CDR3 DNA reads as TGTGCCAGCAGCTCCCCCCGGGGACACGAAGAGACCCAGTACTTC.

The chain couples TRBV7-9 to TRBJ2-4, with 9 bases identical to TRBD1. The CDR3 extends over 15 amino acids. Germline V gene lookup returns CDR1 SEHNR and CDR2 FQNEAQ (reference sequence). The junction had 11 bases not matched to a gene; V was cut back by 5 bases and J by 9 bases. The CDR3 loop reads CASSITAGTGPIQYF. The CDR3 coding sequence is TGTGCCAGCAGCATTACGGCCGGGACAGGGCCCATTCAGTACTTC. The full variable domain, completed using reference TRBV7-9 and TRBJ2-4, is DTGVSQNPRHKITKRGQNVTFRCDPISEHNRLYWYRQTLGQGPEFLTYFQNEAQLEKSRLLSDRFSAERPKGSFSTLEIQRTEQGDSAMYLCASSITAGTGPIQYFGAGTRLSVL.

In regard to this clonotype: With a much larger clone just one base away, this may be a read error. Because the CDR3 is missing its conserved closing phenylalanine or tryptophan, this is likely a read error. The chain combines TRBV27 with TRBJ2-7; 9 nucleotides line up with TRBD1. V shed 6 bases and J 4 bases; nucleotides not matched to a gene: 7. CDR1 and CDR2 (germline): MNHEY, SMNVEV (reference sequence). The CDR3 is 14 amino acids. The CDR3 reads CASRLNRGLYEQYS. The CDR3 DNA follows: TGTGCCAGCAGATTAAACAGGGGGCTTTACGAGCAGTACTCC.

Remarks on this clonotype: With a much larger clone just one base away, this may be a read error. This chain connects TRBV7-6 to TRBJ2-1; 10 bases align to TRBD2. This CDR3 contains 15 residues. From germline, CDR1 is SGHVS and CDR2 FNYEAQ. V trimming: 5 bases; J trimming: 7 bases; junction bases outside the gene matches: 8. The CDR3 DNA is TGTGCCAGCAGCCCTTCTAGCGGGGGAGGGAATGAGCAGTTCTTC. Its protein is CASSPSSGGGNEQFF.

This clonotype has only a few counts. As DNA, the CDR3 is TGCGCCAGCAGCCCAATGGACAACCTGGGGGACACCATATATTTT. Amino acids: CASSPMDNLGDTIYF. The chain uses TRBV5-1 and TRBJ1-3; tentatively, D is TRBD1 (5 bases). This CDR3 region has 15 residues. The V and J ends lost 4 bases and 8 bases respectively, with 19 bases between them. Germline V lookup: CDR1 SGHRS, CDR2 YFSETQ.

This clonotype was observed at least ten times. The J gene is TRBJ2-1, the V gene TRBV20-1; 13 nucleotides line up with TRBD2. CDR1 and CDR2 from the germline V gene are DFQATT and SNEGSKA (reference sequence). The junction had 10 bases not matched to a gene; V was cut back by 5 bases and J by 3 bases. The CDR3 spans 17 residues. CDR3 sequence reads: CSASPRTSGSFYNEQFF. The CDR3 DNA reads as TGCAGTGCTTCTCCTCGGACTAGCGGGAGTTTCTACAATGAGCAGTTCTTC.